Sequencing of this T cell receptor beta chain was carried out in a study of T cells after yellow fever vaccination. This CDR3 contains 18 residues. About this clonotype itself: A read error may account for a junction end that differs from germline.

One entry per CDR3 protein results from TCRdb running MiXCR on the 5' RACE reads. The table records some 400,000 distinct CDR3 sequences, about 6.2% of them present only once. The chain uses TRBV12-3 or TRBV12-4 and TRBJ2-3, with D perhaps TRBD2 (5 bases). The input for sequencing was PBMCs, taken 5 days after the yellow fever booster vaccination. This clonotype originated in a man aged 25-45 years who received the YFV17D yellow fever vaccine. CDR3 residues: CARSFVPTQRWGTDTQYF. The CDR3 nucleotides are TGTGCCCGCAGTTTCGTCCCTACGCAGCGGTGGGGCACAGATACGCAGTATTTT.